Following are 5 T cell receptor beta chains from one sample sequenced in a study of blood T cell repertoires in COVID-19. TCRdb keeps only in-frame clones here, not all; method: immunoSEQ multiplex PCR. The sample records 250,000 to 350,000 clones, around 81% being singletons. The material sequenced was peripheral blood. These receptors were obtained from an older person with COVID-19, enrolled during active disease.

V usage is TRBV7-2 and J usage is TRBJ2-1; possible D gene TRBD1, 5 bases. Trimming left V 2 bases short and J 8 bases short, with 10 bases between. Germline values: CDR1 SGHTA, CDR2 FQGNSA. The CDR3 is 13 amino acids. The CDR3 DNA reads as TGTGCCAGCAGCTTAACGTGGGGCGATGAGCAGTTCTTC. Its protein is CASSLTWGDEQFF. The full variable domain, its missing parts supplied by reference TRBV7-2 and TRBJ2-1, is GAGVSQSPSNKVTEKGKDVELRCDPISGHTALYWYRQSLGQGLEFLIYFQGNSAPDKSGLPSDRFSAERTGGSVSTLTIQRTQQEDSAVYLCASSLTWGDEQFFGPGTRLTVL.

The chain recombines TRBV7-6 with TRBJ1-6, with D hard to call. The germline CDR1 and CDR2 sequences are SGHVS and FNYEAQ. This CDR3 is built from 18 residues. V lost 5 bases and J 2 bases, leaving 19 bases between the germline ends. DNA for the CDR3: TGTGCCAGCAGCCGACGACAATCGGGATCTACCTATAATTCACCCCTCCACTTT. Protein product: CASSRRQSGSTYNSPLHF. Drawing the rest from reference TRBV7-6 and TRBJ1-6, the complete variable domain is GAGVSQSPRYKVTKRGQDVALRCDPISGHVSLYWYRQALGQGPEFLTYFNYEAQQDKSGLPNDRFSAERPEGSISTLTIQRTEQRDSAMYRCASSRRQSGSTYNSPLHFGNGTRLTVT.

This chain uses TRBV4-3 with TRBJ1-5; the match to TRBD1 covers 8 bases. Germline CDR1 and CDR2: LGHNA and YSLEER. With 0 bases clipped from V and 4 bases from J, the junction kept 5 bases outside the gene matches. The CDR3 extends over 16 amino acids. The CDR3 nucleotides are TGCGCCAGCAGCCAAGATTTAACAGGGGGAAATCAGCCCCAGCATTTT. Protein product: CASSQDLTGGNQPQHF.

The chain employs TRBV3-1 (or the pseudogene TRBV3-2) and TRBJ1-3, with D possibly TRBD1 on 5 matching bases. The CDR3 consists of 15 residues. CDR1 and CDR2 (germline): LGHDT, YNNKEL (reference sequence). The V gene lost 0 bases and the J gene lost 4 bases, with 10 bases spanning the gap. In nucleotides, the CDR3 is TGTGCCAGCAGCCAAGAGGCAGGGCCAGGAAACACCATATATTTT. Translated, it gives CASSQEAGPGNTIYF.

The CDR3: CASSDGQGKYEQYF. The CDR3 DNA reads as TGTGCCAGCAGCGACGGACAGGGAAAATACGAGCAGTACTTC. The V call is TRBV6-5, the J call TRBJ2-7; the match to TRBD1 covers 8 bases. Trimming at V came to 6 bases and at J to 4 bases, leaving 8 bases not matched to a gene. This CDR3 has 14 amino acids. Germline CDR1 and CDR2: MNHEY and SVGAGI.